The present TCR beta chain was sequenced within a study of human T cells and chemical hapten exposure. For the study at large: Patches with 0.01% DPC went on the upper back, and the tests were read at 6 days. Small volume differences among pooled libraries mainly caused per-sample TCR yield variation.

Documented time point: patch test 2, 6 weeks after DPC sensitization. Treatment: therapeutic diphenylcyclopropenone sensitization with weekly scalp DPC. Ahead of each patch test application, blood was drawn. The sample holds many counts of this clonotype. As the library was built, unique molecular identifiers were attached to individual cDNA molecules. TCRdb itself ran the RACE reads through MiXCR, one entry per CDR3 protein. The table includes around 67,000 distinct CDR3 sequences, approximately 9% detected once. The sequence derives from a woman aged 50 to 65 with alopecia areata. Some clones in this sample may be carry-over from other donors' samples. The source was whole blood, collected in connection with sensitization to the hapten diphenylcyclopropenone (DPC).

The CDR3 is CASSDRTRGEQYF. CDR3 bases: TGTGCCAGCAGTGATCGAACCCGGGGAGAGCAGTACTTC. The chain joins TRBV2 to TRBJ2-7; TRBD2 is a possible D gene (5 bases). The CDR3 spans 13 residues. V dropped 3 bases and J dropped 7 bases, with 13 bases sitting between them. Germline V CDR1 and CDR2: SNHLY, FYNNEI.